This TCR beta chain was sequenced in a study of shared clonotypes between healthy human individuals (dated by TCRdb to about 2020). Regarding the complete study: The cohort comprised two women and a few men aged 18 to 49 years. To increase sequencing depth and limit assay-specific biases, TCR repertoire library preparation and sequencing were carried out by different laboratories using diverse techniques. Per donor, three plates each were used for CD4 naive and CD4 memory, two for CD8 naive, and one for CD8 memory. Per donor, leukapheresis produced somewhere between about 0.85 and 8.9 billion PBMCs. To estimate repertoire size and how much clonotype sharing occurs between individuals, the study deeply sequenced the blood TCR repertoires of five healthy adults.

TCR CDR3 regions were amplified from genomic DNA by multiplex PCR using the deep immunoSEQ assay. For each cell subset, the extracted genomic DNA was distributed evenly across all wells of several immunoSEQ 96-well plates, and each plate served as one replicate. For sorted subsets, each replicate PCR was loaded with approximately 0.2 ug genomic DNA, equivalent to some 31,000 T cell genomes. Purified libraries were quantified with a Qubit 3.0 fluorometer, sized on a Bioanalyzer 2100, and re-quantified with the KAPA Library Quantification kit. Every immunoSEQ 96-well plate was sequenced on a dedicated single-read 150-cycle Illumina NextSeq 550 flow cell. Per the source publication's procedure: The immunoSEQ output contained only junctional sequences without quality scores, so filtering could not match that applied to full-length reads. Sequences were annotated with PyIR, a Python wrapper for IgBLAST v1.9, using IMGT germline references to assign V/J genes and CDR3. Reads with weak V/J assignments (E-value above 1e-6), missing CDR3, stop codons, out-of-frame junctions, or ambiguous translated residues were removed. V3J clonotypes were defined by identical inferred V gene, J gene, and CDR3 amino acid sequence. Percentage overlap between repertoires was calculated by dividing the number of shared unique clonotypes by the size of the smaller repertoire. Three approaches were used to assess repertoire richness: RTK rarefaction, the Chao1 estimator, and Recon v2.1 estimates of unobserved clonotypes. For all TCRbeta clonotypes obtained by the gDNA method from several donors, generation probabilities were computed with OLGA. TCRdb holds this immuneACCESS table with in-frame rearrangements only. Some clones are missing; in checked studies, unresolved V genes explain under half, and the rest has no known cause. V, J and clone size were drawn from that table, and D and trimming were deduced from the DNA. The sample data list some 2,100,000 clones, and 90% to 97% of these were observed just once. Around 0.13% of the sample is taken by the ten largest.

V is reduced by 1 base and J by 4 bases, leaving a spacing of 12 bases between them. Spanning cysteine to phenylalanine, the CDR3 consists of 15 amino acids. Solely the CDR3 DNA is kept, with 45 bases framed from the first base. The germline V gene specifies SGDLS as CDR1 and YYNGEE as CDR2. In the case of this clone: Its antigen is still unknown. The sample holds no much larger clone one base away, and base qualities are not on file.

The donors were healthy, HIV-negative adults who had no recently reported acute infections or vaccinations. Only Caucasian adults living in Nashville, Tennessee, USA were represented among the donors. Magnetic negative selection was used to enrich CD4+ T cells, after which naive cells were positively selected on CD45RA and the negative fraction became the memory subset. Blood was obtained by leukapheresis, after which PBMCs were separated by Ficoll-Histopaque density gradient centrifugation and cryopreserved in liquid nitrogen vapor phase. Analytical flow cytometry was used to check the purity and quantity of every magnetically sorted T cell population. Each sorted fraction had its genomic DNA isolated and then quantified by UV absorbance on a Nanodrop 2000c. Results the study describes overall, beyond this receptor: Across a handful of donors, about 4.5% of naive CD4, approximately 3.6% of naive CD8, approximately 2.5% of memory CD4, and approximately 0.42% of memory CD8 clonotypes were shared. Rarefaction of sorted-subset datasets indicated incomplete sequencing despite the large sequencing depth. Naive subsets generally had larger estimated clonotype richness than memory subsets did. The genetic and exposure-history diversity represented was limited by the small number of donors. Compared with non-shared clonotypes, clonotypes shared by all four sorted-subset donors had higher generation probabilities. Sampling was restricted to blood, and TCR repertoires in tissues likely differ from the TCR repertoires found in blood. Based on pairwise subsampling, the degree of clonotype sharing among donors was expected to be affected by sequencing depth.

This sequence uses TRBV9 and TRBJ2-1; TRBD2 is a possible D gene, resting on 6 matching bases. This clonotype was obtained from a man younger than 35 in good health. Input material: naive CD4+ T cells sorted from blood. The cell subset or site label, read with the paper, signifies: CD45RA+ positively selected. The CDR3 is CASSVRRAGYNEQFF. The nucleotide sequence is given as TGTGCCAGCAGCGTAAGACGCGCGGGGTACAATGAGCAGTTCTTC.